Detailed here is one T cell receptor (beta chain). Per the authors' pipeline: Reference gene primer amplification gave estimated nucleated cell counts. Repertoires were generated with immunoSEQ multiplex PCR, while TCRdb's copy carries only in-frame clones and drops some. The DNA was the basis for D and trimming; V, J and clone size are from that table. The sample includes around 100,000 clones, about 90% of them seen just once. This sample was included in a study of blood T cell repertoires in COVID-19. In the study overall: Acute and convalescent COVID-19 samples came from the United States, Italy and Spain. T cells, B-cell-depleted T cells, or PBMCs supplied cDNA or gDNA.

The CDR3 totals 14 residues. CDR1 and CDR2 (germline): SGHAT, FQNNGV. J was trimmed by 9 bases and V by 3 bases; bases with no gene match: 7. The material sequenced was peripheral blood. The chain is built from TRBV11-2 and TRBJ2-7; the match to TRBD1 covers 11 bases. The clonotype comes from a human donor in a cohort sampled during active COVID-19. CDR3 DNA sequence: TGTGCCAGCAGCTTGCGGGACAGGGGGGTCGGGCAGTACTTC. Encoded protein: CASSLRDRGVGQYF.